A single sample is the source of the 14 T cell receptor beta chains below, sequenced in a study of T cell clonality in common variable immunodeficiency. No antigens are known for them. Study-wide points: In common variable immunodeficiency, TCR beta chains reportedly carried fewer deletions and N-nucleotide insertions.

Profiled with immunoSEQ multiplex PCR; TCRdb holds only in-frame clones, not every one. The sample has roughly 23,000 clones, none seen only once. The source material was peripheral blood mononuclear cells. All receptors derive from a human donor with common variable immunodeficiency.

The table lists this clone with a few counts. The read stops 3 residues short of the end of the CDR3; the missing end is completed from the germline J gene. V gene TRBV2 combines with J gene TRBJ2-5; 8 nucleotides line up with TRBD1. Germline lookup yields CDR1 SNHLY and CDR2 FYNNEI. The CDR3 extends over 13 amino acids. Unmatched junction bases numbered 3, after V lost 8 bases and J lost 1 base. CDR3: CASLQGVQETQYF. Incomplete CDR3 DNA: TGTGCCAGCCTACAGGGGGTCCAAGAGACC.

This clone was seen at least ten times. The read comes to an end 3 residues before the CDR3 does, leaving the germline J gene to fill in the end. The chain has TRBV5-1 and TRBJ2-3, with 8 bases fitting TRBD2. V was clipped by 0 bases and J by 3 bases; unmatched bases: 3. The CDR3 covers 15 residues. Looked up from germline, CDR1 is SGHRS and CDR2 is YFSETQ. The CDR3 sequence is CASSLVAGGTDTQYF. CDR3 DNA (partial): TGCGCCAGCAGCTTGGTCGCGGGGGGTACAGATACG.

This clone has ten or more counts. The CDR3 extends 3 residues past the end of the read, so its final part is completed from the germline J gene. The V call is TRBV7-6, the J call TRBJ2-1, with TRBD2 matching over 13 bases. Germline lookup yields CDR1 SGHVS and CDR2 FNYEAQ. After removal of 5 bases from V and 7 bases from J, the junction contained 8 bases not matched to a gene. The CDR3 loop spans 16 amino acids. Here the CDR3 reads CASSPGLAGVMNEQFF. The CDR3 bases that were read are TGTGCCAGCAGCCCAGGACTAGCGGGGGTTATGAATGAG.

This clone was found a few times. The CDR3 end falls 3 residues outside the read, so it is completed with the germline J gene. V usage is TRBV2 and J usage is TRBJ1-5, with 11 bases matching TRBD1. The V gene end was trimmed by 4 bases and the J gene end by 1 base; junction bases not matched to a gene: 3. Germline lookup yields CDR1 SNHLY and CDR2 FYNNEI. This CDR3 has 16 amino acids. Partial CDR3 DNA: TGTGCCAGCAGTGGGACAGGGGGCTACAGCAATCAGCCC. Translated: CASSGTGGYSNQP. The CDR3 in full is CASSGTGGYSNQPQHF. Together with reference TRBV2 and TRBJ1-5, the CDR3 gives the full variable domain: EPEVTQTPSHQVTQMGQEVILRCVPISNHLYFYWYRQILGQKVEFLVSFYNNEISEKSEIFDDQFSVERPDGSNFTLKIRSTKLEDSAMYFCASSGTGGYSNQPQHFGDGTRLSIL.

This clone was picked up many times. The missing CDR3 end, 3 residues past where the read stops, is filled in from the germline J gene. V and J are TRBV7-9 and TRBJ1-2; weak D call: TRBD1 (5 bases). The V and J ends lost 1 base and 4 bases respectively, with 10 bases between them. Germline V lookup: CDR1 SEHNR, CDR2 FQNEAQ (reference sequence). The CDR3 has 14 residues. The CDR3 spells CASSLEPQGYGYTF. Incomplete CDR3 DNA: TGTGCCAGCAGCTTAGAACCCCAGGGCTATGGC.

This clone was observed many times. The read falls 3 residues short of the CDR3 end, and the missing part is taken from the germline J gene. The chain joins TRBV13 to TRBJ2-7; 7 bases are shared with TRBD1. V lost 5 bases to trimming and J lost 6 bases; unmatched junction nucleotides: 4. This CDR3 contains 12 residues. Germline CDR1 reads PRHDT; CDR2 reads FYEKMQ (reference sequence). CDR3 in amino acids: CASSASGGEQYF. CDR3 DNA (partial): TGTGCCAGCAGCGCCTCAGGGGGCGAG.

The table lists this clone with many counts. The read is 3 residues too short to cover the CDR3 end, so that end is filled in from the germline J gene. The V call is TRBV18, the J call TRBJ2-1; TRBD2 matches 10 bases. Trimming took 1 base from V and 5 from J; bases not matched to a gene: 8. CDR1 is KGHSH and CDR2 is LQKENI in the germline V gene. This CDR3 is built from 17 residues. The CDR3: CASSPRGLAGGNNEQFF. The DNA read from the CDR3 is TGTGCCAGCTCACCACGGGGGTTAGCGGGAGGAAACAATGAG.

The CDR3 DNA, read in part, is TGTGCCTGCGCCCCTCTTCCAGGGGCTCGGGCTGGAAACACC. Protein sequence: CACAPLPGARAGNT. The CDR3, in full, reads CACAPLPGARAGNTIYF. The chain recombines TRBV30 with TRBJ1-3; D may be TRBD1 (6 bases). The observed sequence ends 3 residues before the CDR3 terminus, with the missing tail filled in from the germline J gene. Trimming shortened V by 6 bases and J by 2 bases, and 23 bases separated the two germline ends. The germline gives CDR1 GTSNPN, CDR2 SVGIG (reference sequence). The CDR3 length is 17 residues.

Regarding this clone: Read coverage stops 3 residues before the CDR3 terminus; the germline J gene supplies the remainder. V gene TRBV7-6 combines with J gene TRBJ2-6; no clear D. Germline V CDR1 and CDR2: SGHVS, FNYEAQ. With 4 bases removed from V and 0 bases from J, the gap between germline ends came to 4 bases. There are 14 residues in the CDR3. The CDR3 protein is CASSSSSGANVLTF. The CDR3 DNA, read in part, is TGTGCCAGCAGCTCTAGCTCTGGGGCCAACGTC.

This clone occurred many times. With the read ending 3 residues before the CDR3 end, the germline J gene is used to fill in that end. The chain combines TRBV18 with TRBJ1-1; TRBD1 might be the D (6 bases). V was pared by 5 bases and J by 1 base, with 11 bases between. CDR3 length equals 14 residues. The V gene's germline CDR1 is KGHSH and CDR2 LQKENI. The CDR3 bases that were read are TGTGCCAGCTCAGGGGGCGTAGCGAACACTGAA. Protein: CASSGGVANTE. The CDR3, in full, reads CASSGGVANTEAFF.

This clone was picked up many times. Read coverage stops 3 residues before the CDR3 terminus; the germline J gene supplies the remainder. The chain combines TRBV19 with TRBJ2-3; 10 bases are shared with TRBD2. The CDR3 length is 15 residues. Per the germline V gene, CDR1 is LNHDA and CDR2 is SQIVND (reference sequence). Trimming cost V 6 bases and J 6 bases; bases outside gene matches: 9. The CDR3 bases that were read are TGTGCCAGTAGCCGGACAGCGGGGGGGCGTGATACG. Translation gives CASSRTAGGRDT. The full CDR3 protein is CASSRTAGGRDTQYF.

A note on this clone: The CDR3 end falls 3 residues outside the read, so it is completed with the germline J gene. This chain connects TRBV11-2 to TRBJ1-5, with 8 nucleotides matching TRBD1. Germline CDR1 and CDR2: SGHAT and FQNNGV. Trimming took 5 bases from V and 3 from J; bases not matched to a gene: 3. The CDR3 is 14 amino acids. The CDR3 DNA, read in part, is TGTGCCAGCAGCCCGGGACAGGACAATCAGCCC. Amino acid sequence: CASSPGQDNQP. The entire CDR3 protein is CASSPGQDNQPQHF. The full variable domain, in which reference TRBV11-2 and TRBJ1-5 provide the parts outside the CDR3, is EAGVAQSPRYKIIEKRQSVAFWCNPISGHATLYWYQQILGQGPKLLIQFQNNGVVDDSQLPKDRFSAERLKGVDSTLKIQPAKLEDSAVYLCASSPGQDNQPQHFGDGTRLSIL.

This clone was recorded many times. Read sequence stops 3 residues before the CDR3 end, and the germline J gene provides the missing end. The rearrangement links TRBV19 to TRBJ2-1; 7 bases are shared with TRBD1. The CDR3 totals 12 residues. The V and J ends lost 4 bases and 7 bases, in that order; junction bases with no gene match: 1. Germline loops: CDR1 LNHDA, CDR2 SQIVND (reference sequence). CDR3: CASSRTGNEQFF. The CDR3 DNA, read in part, is TGTGCCAGTAGTAGGACAGGTAATGAG. The entire variable domain, with the rest obtained from reference TRBV19 and TRBJ2-1, is as follows: DGGITQSPKYLFRKEGQNVTLSCEQNLNHDAMYWYRQDPGQGLRLIYYSQIVNDFQKGDIAEGYSVSREKKESFPLTVTSAQKNPTAFYLCASSRTGNEQFFGPGTRLTVL.

This clone was recorded many times. The read finishes 3 residues shy of the CDR3 end, and the germline J gene is used to complete it. The rearrangement joins TRBV9 to TRBJ2-6, with D possibly being TRBD1 (6 bases). This CDR3 is 16 amino acids long. Trimming left V 0 bases short and J 1 base short, with 8 bases between. Germline loops: CDR1 SGDLS, CDR2 YYNGEE. CDR3 bases read: TGTGCCAGCAGCGTAGTCAGGGGATCTGGGGCCAACGTC. Translating it yields CASSVVRGSGANV. The CDR3 in its entirety is CASSVVRGSGANVLTF.